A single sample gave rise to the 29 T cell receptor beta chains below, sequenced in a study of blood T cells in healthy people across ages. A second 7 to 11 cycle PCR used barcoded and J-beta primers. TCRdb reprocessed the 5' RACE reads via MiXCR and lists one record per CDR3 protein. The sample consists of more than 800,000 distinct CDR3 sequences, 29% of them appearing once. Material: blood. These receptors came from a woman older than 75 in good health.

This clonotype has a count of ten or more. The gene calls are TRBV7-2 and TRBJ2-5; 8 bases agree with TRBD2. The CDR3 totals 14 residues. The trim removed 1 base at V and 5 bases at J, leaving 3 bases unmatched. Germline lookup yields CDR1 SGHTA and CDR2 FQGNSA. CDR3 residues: CASSLDGGAETQYF. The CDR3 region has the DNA TGTGCCAGCAGCTTAGACGGGGGGGCGGAGACCCAGTACTTC. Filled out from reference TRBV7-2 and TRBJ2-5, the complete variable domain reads GAGVSQSPSNKVTEKGKDVELRCDPISGHTALYWYRQSLGQGLEFLIYFQGNSAPDKSGLPSDRFSAERTGGSVSTLTIQRTQQEDSAVYLCASSLDGGAETQYFGPGTRLLVL.

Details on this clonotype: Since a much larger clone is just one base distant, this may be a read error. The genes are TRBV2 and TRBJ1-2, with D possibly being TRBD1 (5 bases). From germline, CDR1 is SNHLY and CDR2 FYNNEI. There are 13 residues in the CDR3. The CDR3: CAGSLGTPLRYTF. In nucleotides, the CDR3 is TGTGCCGGCAGTCTCGGGACCCCTCTTCGCTACACCTTC.

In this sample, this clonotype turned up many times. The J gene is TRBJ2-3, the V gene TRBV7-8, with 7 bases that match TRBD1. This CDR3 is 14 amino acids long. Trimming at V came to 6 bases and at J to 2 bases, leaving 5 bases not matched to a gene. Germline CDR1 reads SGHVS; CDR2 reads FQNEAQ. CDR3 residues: CASRKGAATDTQYF. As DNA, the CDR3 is TGTGCCAGCAGAAAGGGGGCAGCCACAGATACGCAGTATTTT.

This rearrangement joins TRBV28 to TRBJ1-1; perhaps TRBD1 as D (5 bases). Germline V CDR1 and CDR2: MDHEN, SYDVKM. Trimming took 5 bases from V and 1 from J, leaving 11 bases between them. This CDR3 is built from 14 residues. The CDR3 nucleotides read TGTGCCAGCAGTCCGGGGGTACGGAACACTGAAGCTTTCTTT. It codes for CASSPGVRNTEAFF.

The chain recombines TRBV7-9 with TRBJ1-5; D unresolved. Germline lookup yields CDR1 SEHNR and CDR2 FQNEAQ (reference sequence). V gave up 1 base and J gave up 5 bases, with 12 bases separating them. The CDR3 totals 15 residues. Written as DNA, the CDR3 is TGTGCCAGCAGCTTAGGCGGGGTGGAGGATCAGCCCCAGCATTTT. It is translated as CASSLGGVEDQPQHF.

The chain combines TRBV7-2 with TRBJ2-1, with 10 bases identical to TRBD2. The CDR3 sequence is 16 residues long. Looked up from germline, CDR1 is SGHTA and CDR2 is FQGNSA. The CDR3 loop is CVRSLVSSGGGNEQFF. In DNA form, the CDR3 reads TGTGTCCGCAGCTTAGTCTCTAGCGGGGGTGGCAATGAGCAGTTCTTC.

The CDR3: CAISDGTSGAYEQYF. DNA for the CDR3: TGTGCCATCAGTGACGGGACTAGCGGGGCCTACGAGCAGTACTTC. V and J are TRBV10-3 and TRBJ2-4; 13 nucleotides align to TRBD2. The J call may be wrong; the DNA end is better matched by TRBJ2-7. The length of the CDR3 is 15 residues. CDR1 is ENHRY and CDR2 is SYGVKD in the germline V gene.

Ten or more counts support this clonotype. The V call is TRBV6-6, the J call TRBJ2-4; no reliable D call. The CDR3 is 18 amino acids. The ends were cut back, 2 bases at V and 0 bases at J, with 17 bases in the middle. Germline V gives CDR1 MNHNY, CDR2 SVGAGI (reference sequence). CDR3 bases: TGTGCCAGCAGTTACGTCCACGTCTGGGCCCTAGCCAAAAACATTCAGTACTTC. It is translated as CASSYVHVWALAKNIQYF.

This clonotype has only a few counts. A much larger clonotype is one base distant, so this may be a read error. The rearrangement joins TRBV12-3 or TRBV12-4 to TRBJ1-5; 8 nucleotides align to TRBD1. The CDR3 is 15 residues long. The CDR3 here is CASSDPQGGDQPRHF. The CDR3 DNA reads TGTGCCAGCAGTGATCCACAGGGGGGGGATCAGCCCCGGCATTTT.

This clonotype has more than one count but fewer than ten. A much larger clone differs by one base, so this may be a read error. CDR3 sequence (DNA): TGTGCCAGCAGCTTTCGCCGGGACAGGGGATACAATGAGCAGTACTTC. It translates to CASSFRRDRGYNEQYF. The J gene is TRBJ2-7, the V gene TRBV5-6, with 10 bases aligning to TRBD1. This CDR3 spans 16 amino acids. In germline, CDR1 is SGHDT, CDR2 YYEEEE. With 2 bases clipped from V and 7 bases from J, the junction kept 12 bases outside the gene matches.

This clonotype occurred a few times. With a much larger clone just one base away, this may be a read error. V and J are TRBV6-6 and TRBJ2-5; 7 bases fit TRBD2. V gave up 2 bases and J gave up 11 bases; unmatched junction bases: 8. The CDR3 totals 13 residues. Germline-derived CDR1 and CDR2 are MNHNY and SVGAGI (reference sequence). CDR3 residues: CASSYLGGNEQYF. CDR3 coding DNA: TGTGCCAGCAGTTACCTCGGGGGGAATGAGCAGTACTTC.

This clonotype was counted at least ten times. The CDR3 spells CASSLRSAGANVLTF. For the CDR3, the DNA is TGTGCCAGCAGCCTCCGGAGCGCTGGGGCCAACGTCCTGACTTTC. The genes are TRBV11-3 and TRBJ2-6; D gene unclear. The CDR3 consists of 15 residues. Per the germline V gene, CDR1 is SGHNT and CDR2 is YENEEA. V lost 5 bases to trimming and J lost 2 bases, with 10 bases between them. The full variable domain, completed using reference TRBV11-3 and TRBJ2-6, is EAGVVQSPRYKIIEKKQPVAFWCNPISGHNTLYWYLQNLGQGPELLIRYENEEAVDDSQLPKDRFSAERLKGVDSTLKIQPAELGDSAVYLCASSLRSAGANVLTFGAGSRLTVL.

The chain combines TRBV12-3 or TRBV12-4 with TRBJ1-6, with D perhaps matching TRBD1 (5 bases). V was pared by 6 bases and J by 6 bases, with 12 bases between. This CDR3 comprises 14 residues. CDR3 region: CASRAGTPNSPLHF. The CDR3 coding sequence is TGTGCCAGCAGAGCCGGGACCCCTAATTCACCCCTCCACTTT.

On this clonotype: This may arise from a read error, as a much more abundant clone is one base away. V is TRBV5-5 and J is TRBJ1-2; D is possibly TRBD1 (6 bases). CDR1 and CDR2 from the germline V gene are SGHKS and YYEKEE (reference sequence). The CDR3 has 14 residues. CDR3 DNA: TGTGCCGGCAGCTCGGCGCGGGGGCTCTATGGCTACACCTTC. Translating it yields CAGSSARGLYGYTF. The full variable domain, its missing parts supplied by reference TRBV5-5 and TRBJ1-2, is DAGVTQSPTHLIKTRGQQVTLRCSPISGHKSVSWYQQVLGQGPQFIFQYYEKEERGRGNFPDRFSARQFPNYSSELNVNALLLGDSALYLCAGSSARGLYGYTFGSGTRLTVV.

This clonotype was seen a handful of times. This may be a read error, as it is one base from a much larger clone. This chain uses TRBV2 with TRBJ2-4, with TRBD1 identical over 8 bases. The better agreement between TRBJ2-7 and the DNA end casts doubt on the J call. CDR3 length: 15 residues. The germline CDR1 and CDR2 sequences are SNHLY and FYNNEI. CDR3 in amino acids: CASNDGTGRSNEQYF. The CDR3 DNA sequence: TGTGCCAGCAACGACGGGACAGGAAGGAGCAACGAGCAGTACTTC.

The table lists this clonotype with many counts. CDR3 amino acids: CAIRPTRTSYNEQFF. The CDR3 DNA reads TGTGCCATCAGGCCAACTAGAACCTCCTACAATGAGCAGTTCTTC. The chain uses TRBV10-3 and TRBJ2-1, with D possibly being TRBD2 (5 bases). Germline V lookup: CDR1 ENHRY, CDR2 SYGVKD. The CDR3 spans 15 residues. Trimming took 6 bases from V and 0 from J, leaving 12 bases between them.

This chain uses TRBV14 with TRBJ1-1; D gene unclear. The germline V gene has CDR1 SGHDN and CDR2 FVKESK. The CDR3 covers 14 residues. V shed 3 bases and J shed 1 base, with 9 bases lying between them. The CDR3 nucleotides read TGTGCCAGCAGCCAGGTTACAAGGAACACTGAAGCTTTCTTT. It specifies CASSQVTRNTEAFF.

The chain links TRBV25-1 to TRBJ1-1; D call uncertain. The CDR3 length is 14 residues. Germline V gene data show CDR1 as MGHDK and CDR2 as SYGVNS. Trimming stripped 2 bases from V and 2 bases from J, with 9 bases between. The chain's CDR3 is CASSEVGINTEAFF. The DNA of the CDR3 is TGTGCCAGCAGTGAAGTAGGGATCAACACTGAAGCTTTCTTT.

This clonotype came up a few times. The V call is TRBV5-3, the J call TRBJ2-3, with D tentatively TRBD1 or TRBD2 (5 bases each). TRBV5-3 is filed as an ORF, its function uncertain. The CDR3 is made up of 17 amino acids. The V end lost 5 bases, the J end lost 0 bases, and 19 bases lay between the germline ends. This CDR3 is CARRLPQGRMSTDTQYF. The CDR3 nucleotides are TGTGCCAGAAGACTCCCCCAGGGACGGATGAGCACAGATACGCAGTATTTT.

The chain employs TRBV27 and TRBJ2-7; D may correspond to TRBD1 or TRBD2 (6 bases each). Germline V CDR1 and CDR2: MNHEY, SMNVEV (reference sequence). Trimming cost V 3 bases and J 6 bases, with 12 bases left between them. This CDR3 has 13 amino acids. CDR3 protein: CASSFVRGGEQYF. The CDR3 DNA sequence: TGTGCCAGCAGTTTCGTCAGGGGAGGCGAGCAGTACTTC.

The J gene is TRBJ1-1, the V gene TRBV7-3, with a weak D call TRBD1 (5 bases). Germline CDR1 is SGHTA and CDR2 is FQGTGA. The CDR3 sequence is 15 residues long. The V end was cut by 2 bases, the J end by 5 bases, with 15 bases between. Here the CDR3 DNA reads TGTGCCAGCAGCTTATCGCCGGGCGGGGGGACTGAAGCTTTCTTT. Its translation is CASSLSPGGGTEAFF.

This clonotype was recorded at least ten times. The CDR3 DNA is TGTGCCAGCAGTGCCGGGACAGGGGCCACCCTCTATGGCTACACCTTC. As protein: CASSAGTGATLYGYTF. The chain employs TRBV28 and TRBJ1-2, with TRBD1 matching 10 bases. The V gene's germline CDR1 is MDHEN and CDR2 SYDVKM. The CDR3 has 16 amino acids. The V gene end was trimmed by 5 bases and the J gene end by 4 bases; junction bases not matched to a gene: 10.

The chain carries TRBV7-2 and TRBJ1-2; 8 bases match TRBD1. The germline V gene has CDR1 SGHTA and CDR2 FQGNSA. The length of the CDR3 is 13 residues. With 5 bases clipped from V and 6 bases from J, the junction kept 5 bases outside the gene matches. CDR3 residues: CASSHPTGDGYTF. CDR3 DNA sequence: TGTGCCAGCAGCCACCCGACAGGGGATGGCTACACCTTC.

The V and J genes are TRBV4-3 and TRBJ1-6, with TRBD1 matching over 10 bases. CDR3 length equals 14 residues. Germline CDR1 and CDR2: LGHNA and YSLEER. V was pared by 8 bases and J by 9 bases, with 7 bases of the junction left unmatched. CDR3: CASQRDRGASPLHF. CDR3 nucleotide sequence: TGCGCCAGCCAGCGGGACAGGGGTGCTTCACCCCTCCACTTT.

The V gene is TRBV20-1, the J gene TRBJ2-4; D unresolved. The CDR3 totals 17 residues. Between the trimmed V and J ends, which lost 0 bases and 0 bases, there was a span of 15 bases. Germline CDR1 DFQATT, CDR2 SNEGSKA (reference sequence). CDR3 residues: CSARERRVGIAKNIQYF. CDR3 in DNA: TGCAGTGCTAGAGAAAGACGCGTGGGGATAGCCAAAAACATTCAGTACTTC.

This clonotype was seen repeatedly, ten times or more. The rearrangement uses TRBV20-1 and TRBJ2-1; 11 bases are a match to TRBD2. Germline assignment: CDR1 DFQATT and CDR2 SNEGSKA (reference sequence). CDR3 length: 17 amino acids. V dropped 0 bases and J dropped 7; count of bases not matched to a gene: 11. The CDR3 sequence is CSARDGGLAGGRNEQFF. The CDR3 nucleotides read TGCAGTGCTAGAGATGGTGGCCTAGCGGGGGGTCGGAATGAGCAGTTCTTC.

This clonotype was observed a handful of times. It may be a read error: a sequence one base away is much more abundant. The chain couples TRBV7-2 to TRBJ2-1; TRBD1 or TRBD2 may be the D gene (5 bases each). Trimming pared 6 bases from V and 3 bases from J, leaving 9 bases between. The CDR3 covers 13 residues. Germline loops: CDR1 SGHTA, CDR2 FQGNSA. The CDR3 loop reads CASRGDVYNEQFF. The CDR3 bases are TGTGCCAGCAGGGGGGACGTCTACAATGAGCAGTTCTTC.

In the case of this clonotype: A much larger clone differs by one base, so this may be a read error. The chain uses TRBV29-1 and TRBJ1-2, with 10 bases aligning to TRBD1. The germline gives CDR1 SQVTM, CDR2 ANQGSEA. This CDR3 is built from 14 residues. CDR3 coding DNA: TGCGGCGTTGGACAGGGGGAAGCTAACTATGGCTACACCTTC. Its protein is CGVGQGEANYGYTF.

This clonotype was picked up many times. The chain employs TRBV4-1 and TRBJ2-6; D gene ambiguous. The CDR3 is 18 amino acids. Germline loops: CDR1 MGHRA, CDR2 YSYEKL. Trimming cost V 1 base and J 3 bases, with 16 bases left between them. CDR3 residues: CASSQVKAFDVGANVLTF. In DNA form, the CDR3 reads TGCGCCAGCAGCCAAGTTAAGGCGTTTGATGTTGGGGCCAACGTCCTGACTTTC.